This TCR beta chain was captured in a study of T cells and Merkel cell carcinoma outcomes. CDR1 is SGDLS, CDR2 YYNGEE, per germline. V was shortened by 3 bases and J by 4 bases, with 8 bases between the two germline ends. This CDR3 is built from 14 residues. Only in-frame clones appear in the TCRdb table, and some are missing; sequencing was by immunoSEQ multiplex PCR. The data contain around 6,400 clones, roughly 75% of them singletons. This sequence originates from a human donor with Merkel cell carcinoma. Some clones in this sample may be carry-over from other donors' samples. This sequence joins TRBV9 and TRBJ2-6, with D unclear. Sequencing was carried out using tumor tissue from Merkel cell carcinoma. This CDR3 is CASSAPAGANVLTF. CDR3 nucleotides: TGTGCCAGCAGCGCGCCCGCCGGGGCCAACGTCCTGACTTTC.